The sequence of this T cell receptor beta chain was determined in a study of cytomegalovirus exposure and HLA in healthy donors. Primers: 60 Vbeta forward and 13 Jbeta reverse. The method was immunoSEQ multiplex PCR; TCRdb's version includes in-frame clones alone and lacks a portion of them. The table records some 150,000 clones, 72% of them present only once. The study's findings and limits: As a later analysis showed, a missense DCLRE1C variant was linked to trimming of TCR beta V- and J-genes. Rare TCR sequences predominated, though certain public TCRs were found in many donors. No immune exposure information besides CMV serostatus was available.

All donors participated as healthy donors of bone marrow. This clone turned up a few times. Its cognate antigen is unknown. Mismatch with germline at one junction end may stem from a read error. The CDR3 length is 13 residues. CDR1 and CDR2 from the germline V gene are KGHSH and LQKENI. The sequence was obtained from a man between 35 and 55 years old in good health and CMV-seronegative. The chain recombines TRBV18 with TRBJ1-1; D possibly corresponds to TRBD1 (6 bases). Sequencing was carried out using PBMCs. The CDR3: CASSPQDRQGAFF. The CDR3 bases are TGTGCCAGCTCTCCACAAGACAGGCAAGGGGCTTTCTTT.